One TCR beta chain is described in this entry. Its target is not known. This sample was taken from a study of post-analysis software for immune sequencing data. Broader study findings: Included in a set of about five TRBV segments more frequent in patients than controls were TRBV5-6, TRBV5-1 and TRBV20-1. Multiple sclerosis patients had significantly lower normalized Chao1 diversity than controls.

TCR beta libraries were prepared from cDNA with unique molecular identifiers. TCRdb reprocessed the PCR reads via MiXCR and lists one record per CDR3 protein. The data hold roughly 600,000 distinct CDR3 sequences, with around 40% observed a single time. CDR3 size: 15 residues. The J segment lost 15 bases and the V segment lost 1 base, leaving 15 bases of the junction unmatched. Per the germline V gene, CDR1 is SGHAT and CDR2 is FQNNGV. Sequenced sample: blood. This chain joins TRBV11-2 and TRBJ2-1; 7 nucleotides agree with TRBD1. This receptor was taken from a girl between 10 and 17 years old with multiple sclerosis. CDR3 in amino acids: CASSLAQGGGGSRFF. In DNA, the CDR3 is TGTGCCAGCAGCTTAGCCCAAGGGGGCGGTGGCAGTAGGTTCTTC.